This T cell receptor (beta chain) derives from a study of molecular identifiers for immune sequencing clone quantification. On the study more broadly: Naive CD8 cell RNA, from approximately 20,000 or 100,000 cells, was split five ways in replicates, with four sequenced.

This clonotype showed up just a few times. Its antigen is unidentified. When naive CD8 T cells were sorted, they were gated as CD8+CD4-CCR7+CD45RA+. The V gene end was trimmed by 3 bases and the J gene end by 2 bases; junction bases not matched to a gene: 11. The CDR3 has 19 amino acids. CDR1 is LGHNA, CDR2 YNFKEQ, per germline. Preparation methods for the bulk TCR libraries were those previously described, with listed TCR primers. TCRdb reprocessed the PCR reads via MiXCR and lists one record per CDR3 protein. The sample has more than 550,000 distinct CDR3 sequences, 25% seen once. General study points: Spiked Jurkat TCR RNA equivalent to one cell reportedly surfaced among 900,000 to 1,000,000 naive cells.

The receptor was isolated from a human donor in good health. Some libraries in this study had Jurkat cell RNA spiked in. The chain uses TRBV4-2 and TRBJ2-3; 13 bases are a match to TRBD2. Material for sequencing was naive CD8+ T cells from blood, with Jurkat cell RNA spiked in. Subset noted: FACS-sorted CD8+CD4-CCR7+CD45RA+ naive T cells. The CDR3 DNA follows: TGTGCCAGCAGCCATGCCGGGACTAGCGGGATGGGGGACACAGATACGCAGTATTTT. Encoded protein: CASSHAGTSGMGDTDTQYF.